Following are 26 T cell receptor beta chains from one sample sequenced in a study of graft-versus-host responses after intestinal transplantation. These receptors have no identified antigens. Here immunoSEQ multiplex PCR was the method, and the copy in TCRdb shows in-frame clones only, minus some. The top ten clones hold 0.71% of a sample with 90,000 to 120,000 clones, roughly 86% of them seen once. Material: unstimulated CD4+ T cells sorted from spleen or lymph node cells, obtained before transplant. These receptor sequences come from a human donor who was the organ donor for an intestinal transplant.

The chain joins TRBV14 to TRBJ1-2; weak D call: TRBD1 (5 bases). This CDR3 has 15 amino acids. V was cut by 4 bases and J by 4 bases, with 16 bases left in between. The V gene's germline CDR1 is SGHDN and CDR2 FVKESK. In DNA, the CDR3 is TGTGCCAGCAGCCTTCTTGGGGGACGACCCTATGGCTACACCTTC. Amino acids: CASSLLGGRPYGYTF.

The chain uses TRBV6-5 and TRBJ1-1; the match to TRBD1 covers 7 bases. Losses at the gene ends were 5 bases for V and 1 base for J; bases not matched to a gene: 7. There are 15 residues in the CDR3. The germline V gene encodes CDR1 MNHEY and CDR2 SVGAGI. CDR3 coding DNA: TGTGCCAGCAGTCCATCGACAGGGAGGAACACTGAAGCTTTCTTT. Translated: CASSPSTGRNTEAFF.

This chain links TRBV6-6 with TRBJ1-2, with TRBD1 matching over 8 bases. Per germline, CDR1 MNHNY and CDR2 SVGAGI (reference sequence). The CDR3 runs 15 residues. V lost 2 bases to trimming and J lost 8 bases; unmatched junction nucleotides: 10. The CDR3 region is CASSYDRGIHRGYTF. In DNA form, the CDR3 reads TGTGCCAGCAGTTACGACAGGGGAATTCACCGAGGCTACACCTTC.

The rearrangement joins TRBV29-1 to TRBJ1-4; 8 nucleotides match TRBD1. This CDR3 has 13 amino acids. From germline, CDR1 is SQVTM and CDR2 ANQGSEA. V dropped 7 bases and J dropped 7; count of bases not matched to a gene: 8. This CDR3 reads CSALDRGFEKLFF. The CDR3 DNA reads as TGCAGCGCTCTAGACAGGGGCTTTGAAAAACTGTTTTTT.

This chain links TRBV10-3 with TRBJ2-5, with 8 positions matching TRBD2. With the DNA end fitting TRBJ2-7 better, the J assignment may be wrong. This CDR3 contains 15 residues. Germline V lookup: CDR1 ENHRY, CDR2 SYGVKD. The CDR3 coding sequence is TGTGCCATCAGTGGAGGGGGACTAGGCGCCTACGAGCAGTACTTC. It translates to CAISGGGLGAYEQYF.

CDR3 protein: CATKTSGGGRETQYF. The DNA for the CDR3 is TGTGCCACCAAGACTAGCGGGGGAGGGCGGGAGACCCAGTACTTC. The chain carries TRBV6-6 and TRBJ2-5, with TRBD2 matching over 12 bases. Germline CDR1 MNHNY, CDR2 SVGAGI (reference sequence). CDR3 length: 15 residues. The V segment lost 10 bases and the J segment 5 bases; nucleotides outside the gene matches: 11.

J is TRBJ2-2 and V is TRBV9; D remains unclear. Between the trimmed V and J ends, which lost 0 bases and 7 bases, there was a span of 13 bases. CDR3 size: 15 residues. The germline CDR1 and CDR2 sequences are SGDLS and YYNGEE. CDR3 nucleotides: TGTGCCAGCAGCGTAGACTTCAGCTCCTACGGGGAGCTGTTTTTT. It encodes CASSVDFSSYGELFF.

The V and J genes are TRBV27 and TRBJ1-5; D is possibly TRBD1 (5 bases). V lost 3 bases, J lost 6 bases, and 9 bases lay in between. The CDR3 covers 13 residues. From germline, CDR1 is MNHEY and CDR2 SMNVEV (reference sequence). CDR3 sequence: CASSFKGFQPQHF. CDR3 bases: TGTGCCAGCAGTTTCAAGGGGTTTCAGCCCCAGCATTTT.

This clone was recorded a few times. The rearrangement joins TRBV5-5 to TRBJ2-1, with 12 bases identical to TRBD2. The CDR3 runs 15 residues. From germline, CDR1 is SGHKS and CDR2 YYEKEE (reference sequence). The J segment lost 7 bases and the V segment lost 3 bases, leaving 5 bases of the junction unmatched. CDR3 sequence (DNA): TGTGCCAGCAGCTACCTAGCGGGGGGGCGGAATGAGCAGTTCTTC. It codes for CASSYLAGGRNEQFF.

The table lists this clone with a few counts. This rearrangement joins TRBV29-1 to TRBJ1-2, with 8 positions matching TRBD1. The CDR3 has 15 amino acids. V was clipped by 7 bases and J by 2 bases; unmatched bases: 12. CDR1 is SQVTM, CDR2 ANQGSEA, per germline. The CDR3 region is CSAGGGQAENYGYTF. The CDR3 DNA is TGCAGCGCCGGCGGGGGACAGGCTGAAAACTATGGCTACACCTTC.

V gene TRBV9 combines with J gene TRBJ2-7, with 9 positions matching TRBD2. The germline V gene encodes CDR1 SGDLS and CDR2 YYNGEE. V lost 0 bases, J lost 6 bases, and 7 bases stayed unmatched. This CDR3 spans 15 amino acids. CDR3 nucleotides: TGTGCCAGCAGCGTAGATGGCGGGGGGGCGAGCGAGCAGTACTTC. It is translated as CASSVDGGGASEQYF.

This clone appeared once. This chain uses TRBV6-6 with TRBJ2-7; the D is unclear. The CDR3 sequence is 14 residues long. Germline values: CDR1 MNHNY, CDR2 SVGAGI (reference sequence). The V gene lost 4 bases and the J gene lost 1 base, with 11 bases spanning the gap. The CDR3 DNA sequence: TGTGCCAGCAGTTTGGGCCGCGCTTCCTACGAGCAGTACTTC. Translated, it gives CASSLGRASYEQYF.

As for this clone: Likely a read error: the CDR3 ends without its conserved phenylalanine or tryptophan. The DNA is omitted, as the CDR3 cannot be located on it reliably, and the CDR3 follows TCRdb's listing. The V and J genes are TRBV5-5 and TRBJ2-3; TRBD2 is the table's D call, not checked against the DNA. Counting both end residues, the CDR3 totals 12 amino acids. Germline-derived CDR1 and CDR2 are SGHKS and YYEKEE (reference sequence). The CDR3 region is CASSLSSGRLSV.

The V gene is TRBV6-1, the J gene TRBJ1-2; the match to TRBD1 covers 8 bases. CDR1 MNHNS and CDR2 SASEGT come from the germline V gene. V lost 6 bases and J lost 8; bases outside the gene matches: 11. This CDR3 has 14 amino acids. The DNA for the CDR3 is TGTGCCAGCAGCTCCGACAGGGGAGGATGGGGCTACACCTTC. This codes for CASSSDRGGWGYTF.

There are a few counts of this clone. The V and J genes are TRBV7-9 and TRBJ2-1; D remains ambiguous. Germline V gene lookup returns CDR1 SEHNR and CDR2 FQNEAQ (reference sequence). V dropped 1 base and J dropped 10 bases, with 8 bases sitting between them. The CDR3 has 12 residues. The CDR3 reads CASSLDWREQFF. CDR3 DNA: TGTGCCAGCAGCTTAGATTGGCGAGAGCAGTTCTTC.

This clone was recorded once. This chain uses TRBV15 with TRBJ1-3, with 7 nucleotides matching TRBD1. Trimming took 2 bases from V and 7 from J; bases not matched to a gene: 5. Germline values: CDR1 LNHNV, CDR2 YYDKDF (reference sequence). This CDR3 comprises 14 residues. This CDR3 is CATSRRQGGNTIYF. The CDR3 DNA is TGTGCCACCAGCAGAAGACAGGGCGGGAACACCATATATTTT.

V is TRBV10-3 and J is TRBJ1-1; weak D call: TRBD1 (5 bases). This CDR3 has 13 residues. V shed 6 bases and J shed 2 bases, with 10 bases lying between them. CDR1 ENHRY and CDR2 SYGVKD come from the germline V gene. The CDR3 spells CAIRDNSNTEAFF. CDR3 nucleotide sequence: TGTGCCATCAGGGACAATTCTAACACTGAAGCTTTCTTT.

The CDR3 protein is CASMGAGELFF. CDR3 bases: TGTGCCAGCATGGGGGCCGGGGAGCTGTTTTTT. The V call is TRBV2, the J call TRBJ2-2; D possibly matches TRBD1 or TRBD2 (5 bases each). V was clipped by 7 bases and J by 6 bases, with 6 bases between them. This CDR3 has 11 residues. The germline gives CDR1 SNHLY, CDR2 FYNNEI. Full variable domain (outside the CDR3, taken from reference TRBV2 and TRBJ2-2): EPEVTQTPSHQVTQMGQEVILRCVPISNHLYFYWYRQILGQKVEFLVSFYNNEISEKSEIFDDQFSVERPDGSNFTLKIRSTKLEDSAMYFCASMGAGELFFGEGSRLTVL.

The V gene is TRBV11-2, the J gene TRBJ2-7; D is ambiguous. The CDR3 is 15 amino acids. The V end lost 4 bases, the J end lost 0 bases, and 13 bases lay between the germline ends. Germline V lookup: CDR1 SGHAT, CDR2 FQNNGV. This chain's CDR3 is CASSSLQAASYEQYF. CDR3 bases: TGTGCCAGCAGCTCCCTCCAGGCAGCCTCCTACGAGCAGTACTTC. Full variable domain (outside the CDR3, taken from reference TRBV11-2 and TRBJ2-7): EAGVAQSPRYKIIEKRQSVAFWCNPISGHATLYWYQQILGQGPKLLIQFQNNGVVDDSQLPKDRFSAERLKGVDSTLKIQPAKLEDSAVYLCASSSLQAASYEQYFGPGTRLTVT.

This rearrangement joins TRBV27 to TRBJ2-7, with TRBD1 matching over 9 bases. Per the germline V gene, CDR1 is MNHEY and CDR2 is SMNVEV (reference sequence). With 3 bases clipped from V and 1 base from J, the junction kept 10 bases outside the gene matches. The CDR3 runs to 17 residues. CDR3 protein: CASSFPPGTGRSYEQYF. The CDR3 DNA reads as TGTGCCAGCAGTTTCCCCCCCGGGACAGGGAGGTCCTACGAGCAGTACTTC.

The chain joins TRBV5-8 to TRBJ1-5; 7 bases fit TRBD1. The CDR3 runs to 13 residues. CDR1 and CDR2 (germline): SGHTS, YDEGEE. V dropped 6 bases and J dropped 3; count of bases not matched to a gene: 3. DNA of the CDR3: TGTGCCAGCATCGGGACAGACAATCAGCCCCAGCATTTT. This translates into CASIGTDNQPQHF.

The chain uses TRBV5-1 and TRBJ1-1; 7 bases align to TRBD1. The CDR3 covers 15 residues. Germline assignment: CDR1 SGHRS and CDR2 YFSETQ. J was trimmed by 1 base and V by 4 bases; bases with no gene match: 7. As DNA, the CDR3 is TGCGCCAGCAGCCCCTTGACAGGGAAGAACACTGAAGCTTTCTTT. Amino acid sequence: CASSPLTGKNTEAFF.

J is TRBJ1-5 and V is TRBV6-1, with D perhaps matching TRBD1 (5 bases). This CDR3 region has 12 residues. Germline loops: CDR1 MNHNS, CDR2 SASEGT. V was cut by 10 bases and J by 3 bases, with 10 bases left in between. CDR3 bases: TGTGCCACGAACAGGTACAATCAGCCCCAGCATTTT. Encoded protein: CATNRYNQPQHF.

This chain links TRBV19 with TRBJ1-4; D unclear. From germline, CDR1 is LNHDA and CDR2 SQIVND (reference sequence). The CDR3 is 19 amino acids. V was pared by 7 bases and J by 4 bases, with 28 bases between. The CDR3 here is CASITKQAPPGSCNEKLFF. The CDR3 DNA follows: TGTGCCAGTATCACGAAGCAGGCCCCGCCGGGGTCGTGTAATGAAAAACTGTTTTTT.

The chain is built from TRBV9 and TRBJ2-1, with 8 positions matching TRBD2. Germline loops: CDR1 SGDLS, CDR2 YYNGEE. The CDR3 spans 15 residues. The ends lost 1 base at V and 8 bases at J; junction bases unmatched: 8. CDR3 amino acids: CASSVTSGGGYEQFF. DNA of the CDR3: TGTGCCAGCAGCGTAACTAGCGGAGGCGGGTATGAGCAGTTCTTC.

This rearrangement joins TRBV23-1 to TRBJ1-2; D might be TRBD1 (5 bases). TRBV23-1 has ORF status, its function being uncertain. This CDR3 contains 12 residues. V gave up 9 bases and J gave up 6 bases, with 14 bases separating them. The CDR3 is CARVGGADGYTF. In DNA, the CDR3 is TGCGCCAGAGTGGGGGGAGCAGATGGCTACACCTTC.